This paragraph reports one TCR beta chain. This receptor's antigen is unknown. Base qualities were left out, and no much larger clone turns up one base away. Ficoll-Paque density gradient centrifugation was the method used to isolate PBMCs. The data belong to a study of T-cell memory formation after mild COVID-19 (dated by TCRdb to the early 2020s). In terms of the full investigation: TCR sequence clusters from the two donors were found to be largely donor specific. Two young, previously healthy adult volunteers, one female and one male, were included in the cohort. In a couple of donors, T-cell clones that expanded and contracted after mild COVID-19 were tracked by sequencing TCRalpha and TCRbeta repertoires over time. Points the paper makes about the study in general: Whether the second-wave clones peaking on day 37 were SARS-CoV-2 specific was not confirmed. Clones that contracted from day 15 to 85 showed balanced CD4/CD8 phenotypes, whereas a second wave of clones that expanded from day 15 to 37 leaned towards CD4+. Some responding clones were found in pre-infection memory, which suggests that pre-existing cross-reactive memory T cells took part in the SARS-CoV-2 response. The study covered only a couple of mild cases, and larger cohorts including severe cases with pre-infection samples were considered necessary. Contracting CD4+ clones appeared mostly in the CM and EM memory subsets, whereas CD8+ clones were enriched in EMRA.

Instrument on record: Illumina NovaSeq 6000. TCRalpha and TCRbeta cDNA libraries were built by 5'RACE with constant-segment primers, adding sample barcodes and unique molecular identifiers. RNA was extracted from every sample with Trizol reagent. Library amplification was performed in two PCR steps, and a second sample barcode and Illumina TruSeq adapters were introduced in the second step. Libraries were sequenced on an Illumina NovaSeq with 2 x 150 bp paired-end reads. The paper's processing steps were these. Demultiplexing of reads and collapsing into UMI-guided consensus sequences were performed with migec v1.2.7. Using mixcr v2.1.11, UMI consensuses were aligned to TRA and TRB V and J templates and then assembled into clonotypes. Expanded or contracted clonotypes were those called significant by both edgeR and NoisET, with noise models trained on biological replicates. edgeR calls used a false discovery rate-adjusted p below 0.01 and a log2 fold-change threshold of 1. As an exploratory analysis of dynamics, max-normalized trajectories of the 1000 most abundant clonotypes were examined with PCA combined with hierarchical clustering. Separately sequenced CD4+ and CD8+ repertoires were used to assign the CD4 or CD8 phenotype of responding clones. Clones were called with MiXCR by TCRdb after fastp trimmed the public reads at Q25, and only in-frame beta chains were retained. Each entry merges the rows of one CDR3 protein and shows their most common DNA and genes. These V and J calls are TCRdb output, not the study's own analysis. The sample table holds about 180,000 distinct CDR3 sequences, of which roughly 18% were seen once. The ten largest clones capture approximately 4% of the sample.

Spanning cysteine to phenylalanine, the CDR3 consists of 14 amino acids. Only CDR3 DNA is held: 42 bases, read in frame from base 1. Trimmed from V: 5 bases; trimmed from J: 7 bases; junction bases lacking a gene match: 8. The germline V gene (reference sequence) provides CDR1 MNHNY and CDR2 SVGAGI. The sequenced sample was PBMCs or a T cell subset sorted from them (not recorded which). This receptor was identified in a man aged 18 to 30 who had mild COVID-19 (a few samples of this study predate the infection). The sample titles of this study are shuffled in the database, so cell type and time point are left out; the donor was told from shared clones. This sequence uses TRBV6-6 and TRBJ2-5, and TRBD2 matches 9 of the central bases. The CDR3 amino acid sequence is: CASSTGLAGGTQYF. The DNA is TGTGCCAGCAGTACGGGACTAGCAGGCGGGACCCAGTACTTC.